The 18 T cell receptor beta chains below all came from one sample that was sequenced in a study of blood T cell repertoires in COVID-19 (TCRdb year 2020). The library was generated by the immunoSEQ multiplex PCR assay. TCRdb took over this immuneACCESS table, retaining in-frame rearrangements with V and J assigned. Such tables are incomplete; in checked studies, under half of the missing clones stem from an unresolved V gene, and the remainder is unexplained. Across this sample there are approximately 88,000 clones, with about 80% seen only once. The ten top clones hold about a fifth of the sample. Sequencing was carried out using peripheral blood. The receptors here all came from an elderly woman with acute or convalescent COVID-19.

This rearrangement joins TRBV7-6 to TRBJ1-6; 8 nucleotides agree with TRBD1. Unmatched junction bases numbered 8, after V lost 3 bases and J lost 10 bases. Germline V lookup: CDR1 SGHVS, CDR2 FNYEAQ. The CDR3 is 15 amino acids. CDR3 sequence: CASSLAGTGWSPLHF. CDR3 nucleotides: TGTGCCAGCAGCTTGGCCGGGACAGGTTGGTCACCCCTCCACTTT.

CDR3 in DNA: TGTGCCAGCAGCGGGATCCGGGAGCTGTTTTTT. Its protein product is CASSGIRELFF. The genes are TRBV6-5 and TRBJ2-2; possibly TRBD2 for D (5 bases). With 6 bases removed from V and 9 bases from J, the gap between germline ends came to 8 bases. There are 11 residues in the CDR3. In germline, CDR1 is MNHEY, CDR2 SVGAGI.

This clone showed up just once. The rearrangement joins TRBV11-2 to TRBJ2-1; D might be TRBD1 (5 bases). CDR3 size: 14 residues. Germline V CDR1 and CDR2: SGHAT, FQNNGV. The V gene lost 5 bases and the J gene lost 5 bases, with 13 bases spanning the gap. The chain's CDR3 is CASSLTASHNEQFF. CDR3 in DNA: TGTGCCAGCAGCCTGACAGCGTCCCACAATGAGCAGTTCTTC.

The chain uses TRBV6-1 and TRBJ1-4, with D maybe TRBD1 (6 bases). The ends were cut back, 5 bases at V and 4 bases at J, with 11 bases in the middle. The CDR3 sequence is 14 residues long. Germline CDR1 MNHNS, CDR2 SASEGT. CDR3 coding DNA: TGTGCCAGCAGTCCGTTAGGGGGTAATGAAAAACTGTTTTTT. Translated: CASSPLGGNEKLFF.

The rearrangement links TRBV5-6 to TRBJ1-2, with TRBD1 matching over 8 bases. The CDR3 is 15 residues long. The V gene's germline CDR1 is SGHDT and CDR2 YYEEEE. The junction had 10 bases not matched to a gene; V was cut back by 1 base and J by 8 bases. The CDR3 reads CASSLWAGGQRGYTF. The DNA of the CDR3 is TGTGCCAGCAGCTTGTGGGCAGGGGGCCAGCGCGGCTACACCTTC.

In this sample, this clone turned up a few times. This chain uses TRBV19 with TRBJ2-7; 9 nucleotides agree with TRBD1. Germline V lookup: CDR1 LNHDA, CDR2 SQIVND (reference sequence). The ends lost 5 bases at V and 4 bases at J; junction bases unmatched: 12. The CDR3 contains 16 residues. The CDR3 region has the DNA TGTGCCAGTAGTCTCAGGACAGGGGATGGGAGGTACGAGCAGTACTTC. Residues: CASSLRTGDGRYEQYF.

CDR3 in amino acids: CASSSWTPETLYGYTF. CDR3 in DNA: TGTGCCAGCAGTTCTTGGACACCCGAAACCCTCTATGGCTACACCTTC. The V and J genes are TRBV6-5 and TRBJ1-2; D may be TRBD1 (5 bases). CDR3 size: 16 residues. V shed 4 bases and J shed 4 bases, with 19 bases lying between them. Germline V gives CDR1 MNHEY, CDR2 SVGAGI.

The CDR3 sequence is CASSPAGTGPDQPQHF. The CDR3 DNA reads as TGTGCCAGCTCACCAGCTGGGACAGGGCCCGATCAGCCCCAGCATTTT. The chain combines TRBV18 with TRBJ1-5, with 9 bases aligning to TRBD1. J was trimmed by 5 bases and V by 2 bases; bases with no gene match: 7. The CDR3 totals 16 residues. CDR1 KGHSH and CDR2 LQKENI come from the germline V gene.

The chain employs TRBV29-1 and TRBJ2-7, with D hard to call. CDR3 length: 12 residues. Germline V lookup: CDR1 SQVTM, CDR2 ANQGSEA. The ends were cut back, 2 bases at V and 0 bases at J, with 5 bases in the middle. The CDR3 sequence is CSVELNSYEQYF. CDR3 nucleotides: TGCAGCGTTGAACTAAACTCCTACGAGCAGTACTTC.

V usage is TRBV19 and J usage is TRBJ2-6; 9 nucleotides line up with TRBD1. This CDR3 spans 17 amino acids. Germline V gene data show CDR1 as LNHDA and CDR2 as SQIVND (reference sequence). V lost 5 bases to trimming and J lost 3 bases; unmatched junction nucleotides: 8. CDR3 DNA: TGTGCCAGTAGTCCACGGACAGGGGCCGGTGGGGCCAACGTCCTGACTTTC. It yields the protein CASSPRTGAGGANVLTF.

The chain is built from TRBV4-1 and TRBJ1-2; D remains unclear. Trimming took 1 base from V and 1 from J, leaving 13 bases between them. CDR3 length: 16 residues. Germline V CDR1 and CDR2: MGHRA, YSYEKL. Here the CDR3 reads CASSQVLSRDNYGYTF. In DNA, the CDR3 is TGCGCCAGCAGCCAAGTACTAAGTAGAGATAACTATGGCTACACCTTC.

V gene TRBV10-3 combines with J gene TRBJ2-3; 8 bases fit TRBD2. V was clipped by 1 base and J by 3 bases; unmatched bases: 15. Germline V gene data show CDR1 as ENHRY and CDR2 as SYGVKD. The CDR3 runs to 19 residues. The CDR3 region has the DNA TGTGCCATCAGTGAGTGGGCGGCGGGAGGCGGTTATGGAACAGATACGCAGTATTTT. Translating gives CAISEWAAGGGYGTDTQYF.

This clone was found a few times. The chain joins TRBV2 to TRBJ1-5; D perhaps matches TRBD1 (6 bases). This CDR3 comprises 15 residues. Germline V gene lookup returns CDR1 SNHLY and CDR2 FYNNEI. Trimming removed 8 bases from V and 1 base from J, with 15 bases in between. The CDR3 sequence: CASSGTRNSNQPQHF. CDR3 in DNA: TGTGCCAGCTCGGGGACAAGGAACAGCAATCAGCCCCAGCATTTT.

The V gene is TRBV2, the J gene TRBJ2-7, with 12 bases that match TRBD2. The germline V gene encodes CDR1 SNHLY and CDR2 FYNNEI. With V trimmed by 3 bases and J by 7 bases, 4 bases remained unmatched. The CDR3 is 14 amino acids. The DNA for the CDR3 is TGTGCCAGCAGTGACGCTAGCGGGAGGGGTGAGCAGTACTTC. As protein: CASSDASGRGEQYF.

The rearrangement links TRBV30 to TRBJ2-5; TRBD2 agrees at 12 bases. CDR1 and CDR2 (germline): GTSNPN, SVGIG (reference sequence). V shed 2 bases, J shed 4 bases, and the junction held 5 bases outside the gene matches. The CDR3 consists of 15 residues. CDR3 protein: CAWSSGTSGRETQYF. The CDR3 nucleotides are TGTGCCTGGAGTTCCGGGACTAGCGGGCGAGAGACCCAGTACTTC.

This rearrangement joins TRBV5-1 to TRBJ2-5; D ambiguous. Germline V gene lookup returns CDR1 SGHRS and CDR2 YFSETQ. This CDR3 is built from 14 residues. The V end lost 0 bases, the J end lost 5 bases, and 11 bases lay between the germline ends. The CDR3, as DNA: TGCGCCAGCAGCTTGGTGGCGGCGGCCGAGACCCAGTACTTC. Translation gives CASSLVAAAETQYF.

The chain is built from TRBV25-1 and TRBJ2-1; 14 bases match TRBD2. The CDR3 sequence is 16 residues long. After removal of 5 bases from V and 5 bases from J, the junction contained 5 bases not matched to a gene. Germline values: CDR1 MGHDK, CDR2 SYGVNS. The CDR3 nucleotides are TGTGCCAGCAGTAAACCGGGACTAGCGGGGGACAATGAGCAGTTCTTC. Translation gives CASSKPGLAGDNEQFF.

This clone is deemed medium-sized (0.01 to 0.1%). The rearrangement uses TRBV7-6 and TRBJ2-2; a possible D gene is TRBD2 (6 bases). V lost 3 bases and J lost 0, with 11 bases in between. The CDR3 contains 16 residues. Germline V gene lookup returns CDR1 SGHVS and CDR2 FNYEAQ. For the CDR3, the DNA is TGTGCCAGCAGCTTCCGGGGGTCCGCGAACACCGGGGAGCTGTTTTTT. Amino acid sequence: CASSFRGSANTGELFF.